This TCR beta chain appears in the sequencing data of a study of T cell repertoires in cytomegalovirus infection (dated by TCRdb to between 2019 and 2020). The study in broad terms: Alongside well-studied HLA-B-restricted epitopes, the peptide stimulations were aimed at recently identified HLA-C-restricted CMV epitopes, whose presentation resists viral immunomodulation. Because public TCR beta signatures pointed to carriage of CMV infection together with the matching HLA type, the HLA type of each donor mattered for the analysis. Overall study outcomes, separate from this receptor: In both this cohort and an independent roughly 360-donor cohort, the cumulative frequency of public TCR beta family members distinguished carriers of CMV infection plus the relevant HLA type. The ex vivo response was dominated by HLA-C-restricted CMV-specific TCR beta clonotypes, which also provided the single most frequent clonotype in two of eight donors.

V lost 4 bases and J lost 6 bases; the stretch between them is 15 bases long. The CDR3 covers 14 residues, taking in both the cysteine and the phenylalanine. Just the 42-base CDR3 DNA is kept, in frame starting at base 1. CDR1 and CDR2 are drawn from the germline V gene (reference sequence): SEHNR, FQNEAQ. To note about this clonotype: No cognate antigen has been identified for it. Nothing much larger sits one base from this clone, and base qualities are not available.

Reads for this sample came from an Illumina HiSeq 1500. TCRdb passed the public sequencing reads through fastp at Q25 and MiXCR, retaining productive beta sequences. Entries are consolidated by CDR3 protein sequence, retaining the most common genes and DNA. For this sample there are hundreds of thousands of distinct CDR3 sequences; approximately 33% appear just once. Clones ranked in the top ten supply under 15% of the sample. Interpreted using the paper, the treatment or condition label stands for: in vitro stimulation with specific CMV peptide epitopes to enrich CMV-specific T cells. Here the chain combines TRBV7-9 and TRBJ1-1, and possibly TRBD1, on 6 matching bases. Specimen: cultured CD8+ T cells from PBMCs, collected from culture after CMV antigen stimulation. The TCR sequence derives from a human donor in good health (CMV status not recorded). Some clones in this sample may be carry-over from other donors' samples. The CDR3: CASSSRDITPEAFF. The nucleotide sequence is TGTGCCAGCAGCTCCCGGGACATTACGCCTGAAGCTTTCTTT.